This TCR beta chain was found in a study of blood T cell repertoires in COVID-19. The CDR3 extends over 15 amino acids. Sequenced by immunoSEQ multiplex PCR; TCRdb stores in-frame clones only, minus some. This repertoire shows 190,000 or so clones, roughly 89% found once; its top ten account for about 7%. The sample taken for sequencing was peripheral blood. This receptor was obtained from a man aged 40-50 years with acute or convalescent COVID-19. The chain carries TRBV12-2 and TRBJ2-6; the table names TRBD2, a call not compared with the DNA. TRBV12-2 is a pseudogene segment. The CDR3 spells CASRLCSRGANVLTF. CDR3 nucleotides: TGTGCAAGTCGCTTATGTTCTCGTGGGGCCAACGTCCTGACTTTC.